These 19 T cell receptor beta chains were sequenced from one sample in a study of blood T cell repertoires in COVID-19. Sequenced by immunoSEQ multiplex PCR; TCRdb stores in-frame clones only, minus some. The profile covers 200,000 to 300,000 clones, with 88% appearing a single time and 0.7% taken by the ten largest. The material sequenced was peripheral blood. The receptor set was obtained from a human donor in a cohort sampled during active COVID-19.

This clone is a singleton in its sample. The chain recombines TRBV28 with TRBJ2-7; 8 nucleotides match TRBD1. Trimming took 4 bases from V and 12 from J; bases not matched to a gene: 5. Germline-derived CDR1 and CDR2 are MDHEN and SYDVKM. This CDR3 region has 11 residues. CDR3 in DNA: TGTGCCAGCAGTTCTAGCAGGGGGCGGTACTTC. It specifies CASSSSRGRYF.

The CDR3 DNA is TGCGCCAGCAGCCAAGATTCGGAGAGACAGCCCCAGCATTTT. Translation: CASSQDSERQPQHF. The rearrangement links TRBV4-1 to TRBJ1-5; no firm D call. CDR1 and CDR2 from the germline V gene are MGHRA and YSYEKL. V lost 0 bases to trimming and J lost 7 bases, with 10 bases between them. The CDR3 spans 14 residues.

V is TRBV4-3 and J is TRBJ1-1; 9 bases fit TRBD1. This CDR3 region has 16 residues. V lost 4 bases, J lost 10 bases, and 16 bases stayed unmatched. Per the germline V gene, CDR1 is LGHNA and CDR2 is YSLEER. CDR3 nucleotide sequence: TGCGCCAGCAGCCTTAAGTCCGGGACAGGGTATGGAGTAGCTTTCTTT. The encoded protein is CASSLKSGTGYGVAFF.

Points on this clone: The junction shows a germline mismatch at one end, possibly a read error. The V call is TRBV24-1, the J call TRBJ2-3; TRBD2 agrees at 7 bases. CDR1 and CDR2 (germline): KGHDR, SFDVKD. The CDR3 is made up of 15 amino acids. The CDR3 reads CATSGPAGSTGTQYF. The CDR3 DNA follows: TGTGCCACCAGTGGACCAGCGGGAAGCACAGGTACGCAGTATTTT.

The chain joins TRBV6-2 or TRBV6-3 to TRBJ1-1; 8 nucleotides agree with TRBD1. The V gene end was trimmed by 4 bases and the J gene end by 1 base; junction bases not matched to a gene: 5. CDR1 MNHEY and CDR2 SVGEGT come from the germline V gene. This CDR3 contains 15 residues. Here the CDR3 DNA reads TGTGCCAGCAGTTCAGCGGGACAGGCGAACACTGAAGCTTTCTTT. Protein sequence: CASSSAGQANTEAFF.

V is TRBV12-5 and J is TRBJ1-3; D may be TRBD1 (5 bases). Trimming cost V 2 bases and J 4 bases, with 9 bases left between them. From germline, CDR1 is LGHNT and CDR2 FRNRAP. The CDR3 sequence is 14 residues long. CDR3 loop: CASGLPRTGNTIYF. DNA of the CDR3: TGTGCTAGTGGTTTGCCCCGGACAGGAAACACCATATATTTT.

This chain uses TRBV12-3 or TRBV12-4 with TRBJ1-4; D possibly corresponds to TRBD1 (6 bases). This CDR3 is built from 13 residues. V gave up 5 bases and J gave up 7 bases, with 11 bases separating them. CDR3 in amino acids: CASSKTGSEKLFF. As DNA, the CDR3 is TGTGCCAGCAGTAAAACAGGGAGTGAAAAACTGTTTTTT.

This clone was observed once. V and J are TRBV6-5 and TRBJ2-5, with 9 bases that match TRBD1. The V gene's germline CDR1 is MNHEY and CDR2 SVGAGI. This CDR3 spans 13 amino acids. V shed 7 bases, J shed 5 bases, and the junction held 5 bases outside the gene matches. For the CDR3, the DNA is TGTGCCAGCAACAAACAGGGGGCGGAGACCCAGTACTTC. Translation gives CASNKQGAETQYF.

The rearrangement uses TRBV19 and TRBJ1-1; possible D gene TRBD1, 5 bases. The V end lost 3 bases, the J end lost 1 base, and 6 bases lay between the germline ends. The CDR3 is 13 residues long. The germline gives CDR1 LNHDA, CDR2 SQIVND (reference sequence). CDR3: CASSIQGNTEAFF. The CDR3, as DNA: TGTGCCAGTAGTATTCAGGGGAACACTGAAGCTTTCTTT.

The rearrangement joins TRBV2 to TRBJ2-6; TRBD1 matches at 7 bases. The CDR3 is 14 amino acids. The V gene end was trimmed by 7 bases and the J gene end by 4 bases; junction bases not matched to a gene: 4. From germline, CDR1 is SNHLY and CDR2 FYNNEI. This chain's CDR3 is CASMRGPGANVLTF. CDR3 bases: TGTGCCAGCATGAGGGGGCCAGGGGCCAACGTCCTGACTTTC.

This chain connects TRBV7-9 to TRBJ1-1, with D unresolved. The germline V gene encodes CDR1 SEHNR and CDR2 FQNEAQ (reference sequence). Trimming removed 2 bases at V and 4 bases at J, with 5 bases between. The CDR3 has 12 residues. Here the CDR3 DNA reads TGTGCCAGCAGCTTAATTATCACTGAAGCTTTCTTT. It is translated as CASSLIITEAFF.

The rearrangement links TRBV7-3 to TRBJ1-1, with a possible D match to TRBD1 (5 bases). Looked up from germline, CDR1 is SGHTA and CDR2 is FQGTGA. V lost 2 bases, J lost 0 bases, and 7 bases lay in between. CDR3 length: 14 residues. In DNA, the CDR3 is TGTGCCAGCAGCTTACAGGGAATGAACACTGAAGCTTTCTTT. It codes for CASSLQGMNTEAFF.

The chain uses TRBV5-4 and TRBJ1-2; TRBD1 might be the D (5 bases). Trimming pared 4 bases from V and 1 base from J, leaving 11 bases between. Germline CDR1 SGHNT, CDR2 YYREEE (reference sequence). The CDR3 length is 14 residues. This chain's CDR3 is CASSVRGDNYGYTF. The CDR3 nucleotides read TGTGCCAGCAGCGTCCGGGGGGATAACTATGGCTACACCTTC.

The J gene is TRBJ2-1, the V gene TRBV18, with D tentatively TRBD2 (6 bases). The CDR3 loop spans 16 amino acids. The V end lost 4 bases, the J end lost 7 bases, and 20 bases lay between the germline ends. Germline-derived CDR1 and CDR2 are KGHSH and LQKENI. The CDR3 loop reads CASSLTGRPGLNEQFF. DNA of the CDR3: TGTGCCAGCTCACTTACGGGGAGACCGGGACTGAATGAGCAGTTCTTC.

The chain links TRBV9 to TRBJ2-7, with a weak D call TRBD1 (6 bases). The length of the CDR3 is 14 residues. V was shortened by 0 bases and J by 6 bases, with 13 bases between the two germline ends. CDR1 and CDR2 from the germline V gene are SGDLS and YYNGEE. The CDR3 loop reads CASSVDTVRGEQYF. CDR3 DNA: TGTGCCAGCAGCGTAGATACGGTCAGGGGCGAGCAGTACTTC.

This rearrangement joins TRBV5-1 to TRBJ2-7, with 16 positions matching TRBD2. The CDR3 is made up of 17 amino acids. V shed 4 bases, J shed 3 bases, and the junction held 7 bases outside the gene matches. Germline lookup yields CDR1 SGHRS and CDR2 YFSETQ. CDR3: CASSKGLAGGPYYEQYF. The CDR3, as DNA: TGCGCCAGCAGCAAGGGACTAGCGGGGGGGCCATACTACGAGCAGTACTTC.

The rearrangement uses TRBV5-6 and TRBJ2-2, with 9 bases fitting TRBD2. V dropped 4 bases and J dropped 1; count of bases not matched to a gene: 5. Looked up from germline, CDR1 is SGHDT and CDR2 is YYEEEE. The CDR3 runs to 16 residues. In DNA, the CDR3 is TGTGCCAGCAGCACCCCACTAGCGGGGAACACCGGGGAGCTGTTTTTT. Amino acid sequence: CASSTPLAGNTGELFF.

The chain employs TRBV10-3 and TRBJ2-6; D may be TRBD1 (6 bases). The CDR3 has 13 amino acids. Looked up from germline, CDR1 is ENHRY and CDR2 is SYGVKD. The germline V and J ends were trimmed by 8 bases and 2 bases, with 7 bases remaining between them. This chain's CDR3 is CAIGGAGANVLTF. CDR3 in DNA: TGTGCCATCGGGGGCGCTGGGGCCAACGTCCTGACTTTC.

DNA of the CDR3: TGTGCTAGTGGTGAGACGGGACATATGGGAACTTCCACTGAAGCTTTCTTT. Amino acid sequence: CASGETGHMGTSTEAFF. This chain links TRBV12-5 with TRBJ1-1; perhaps TRBD1 as D (6 bases). The germline CDR1 and CDR2 sequences are LGHNT and FRNRAP. The CDR3 length is 17 residues. Deletions cut 5 bases from V and 4 bases from J, with 23 bases between.